This T cell receptor beta chain was captured by sequencing in a study of blood T cell repertoires in COVID-19. Study summary: The United States, Italy and Spain provided the acute and convalescent COVID-19 samples. T cells, B-cell-depleted T cells, or PBMCs supplied cDNA or gDNA.

How the authors handled the data: Amplification with reference gene primers provided the estimates of nucleated cell counts. The repertoire was sequenced with immunoSEQ multiplex PCR; TCRdb's copy has only in-frame clones and lacks some. That table is the source of V, J and clone size, and D and trimming were worked out from the DNA. Counted here are approximately 200,000 clones, approximately 86% occurring once; the ten biggest clones make up more than 1.4%. The CDR3 consists of 12 residues. Trimming stripped 8 bases from V and 7 bases from J, with 15 bases between. CDR1 and CDR2 (germline): MNHEY, SMNVEV (reference sequence).

This TCR derives from a man aged 18 to 35 with active or convalescent COVID-19. V is TRBV27 and J is TRBJ2-7; TRBD1 might be the D (6 bases). Sequenced input: peripheral blood. The CDR3 bases are TGTGCCAGCCGACGGACCACAGGGGAGCAGTACTTC. Translating it yields CASRRTTGEQYF.